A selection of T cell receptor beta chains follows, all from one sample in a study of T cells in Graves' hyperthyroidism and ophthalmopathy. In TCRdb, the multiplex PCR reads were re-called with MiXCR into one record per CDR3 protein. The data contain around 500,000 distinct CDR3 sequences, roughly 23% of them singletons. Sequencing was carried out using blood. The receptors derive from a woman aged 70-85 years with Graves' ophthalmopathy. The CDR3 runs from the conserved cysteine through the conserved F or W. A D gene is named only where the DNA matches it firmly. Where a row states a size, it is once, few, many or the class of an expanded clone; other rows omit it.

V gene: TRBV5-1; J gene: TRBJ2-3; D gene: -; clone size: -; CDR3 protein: CASSLSSRDTDTQYF; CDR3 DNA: TGCGCCAGCAGCTTGTCCTCGCGGGACACAGATACGCAGTATTTT
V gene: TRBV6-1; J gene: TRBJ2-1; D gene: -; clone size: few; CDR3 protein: CASNKVAEVPRRNEQFF; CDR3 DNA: TGTGCCAGCAATAAGGTAGCGGAGGTCCCACGGAGGAATGAGCAGTTCTTC
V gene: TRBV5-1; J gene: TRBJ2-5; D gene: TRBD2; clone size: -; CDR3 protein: CASRETSGLETQYF; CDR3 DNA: TGCGCCAGCAGGGAGACTAGCGGTCTGGAGACCCAGTACTTC
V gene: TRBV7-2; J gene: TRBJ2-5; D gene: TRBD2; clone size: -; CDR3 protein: CASSPGLASVTQYF; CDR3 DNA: TGTGCCAGCAGCCCTGGACTAGCGTCGGTAACCCAGTACTTC
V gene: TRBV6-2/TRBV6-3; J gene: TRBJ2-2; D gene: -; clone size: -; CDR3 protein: CASTRGLSLFF; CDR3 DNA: TGTGCCAGCACCCGGGGACTTTCGCTGTTTTTT
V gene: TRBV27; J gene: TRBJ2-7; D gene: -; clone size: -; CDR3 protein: CASSFAGHHSYEQYF; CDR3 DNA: TGTGCCAGCAGTTTCGCCGGACACCACTCCTACGAGCAGTACTTC
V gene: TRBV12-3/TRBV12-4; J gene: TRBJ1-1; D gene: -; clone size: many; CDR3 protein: CASSYGAEAFF; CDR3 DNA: TGTGCCAGCAGTTATGGGGCAGAAGCTTTCTTT
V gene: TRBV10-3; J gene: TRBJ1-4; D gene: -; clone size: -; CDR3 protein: CAISSNEKLFF; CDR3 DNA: TGTGCCATCAGTTCGAATGAAAAACTGTTTTTT
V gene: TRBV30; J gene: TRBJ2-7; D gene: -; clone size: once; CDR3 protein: CAWRGGPFYEQYF; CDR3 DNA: TGTGCCTGGAGGGGGGGGCCCTTCTACGAGCAGTACTTC
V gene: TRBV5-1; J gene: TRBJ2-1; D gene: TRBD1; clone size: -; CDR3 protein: CASRNRDRGMNEQFF; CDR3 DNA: TGCGCCAGCAGGAACCGGGACAGGGGAATGAATGAGCAGTTCTTC
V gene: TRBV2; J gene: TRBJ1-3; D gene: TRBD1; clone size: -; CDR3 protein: CASRDGTVSGNTIYF; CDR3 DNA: TGTGCCAGCAGGGACGGGACAGTCTCTGGAAACACCATATATTTT